This T cell receptor beta chain was found in a study of neurological immune-mediated disorders. Study conclusions and caveats: Because no CDR3 amino acid sequences were shared across subjects by expanded clones, private repertoires were suggested in all groups. The most TCR clonal expansion was seen in HTLV-1-associated myelopathy, and the least was seen in multiple sclerosis, which fell below healthy controls.

cDNA was made by 5'RACE with 10-nucleotide random UMIs. TCRdb processed the 5' RACE reads anew with MiXCR; each CDR3 protein has one entry. The sample consists of 70,000 to 95,000 distinct CDR3 sequences, around 14% of them appearing once. This clonotype appeared many times. The target antigen is unknown. One junction end disagrees with the germline gene, perhaps due to a read error. It was blood bank volunteers in Maryland, USA who made up the healthy controls. The sequence derives from a woman in her forties or fifties in good health. The sample taken for sequencing was PBMCs.

CDR3 sequence reads: CASSQEGQGDGSPLHF. The DNA for the CDR3 is TGCGCCAGCAGCCAAGAGGGACAGGGGGATGGGTCACCCCTACACTTT. The chain has TRBV4-1 and TRBJ1-6; 11 bases are shared with TRBD1. This CDR3 spans 16 amino acids. Germline CDR1 is MGHRA and CDR2 is YSYEKL.